This TCR beta chain derives from a study of T cell responses to AZD1222 COVID-19 vaccine. Germline V gene lookup returns CDR1 MDHEN and CDR2 SYDVKM. The V end was cut by 6 bases, the J end by 3 bases, with 12 bases between. This CDR3 spans 14 amino acids. The study, taken as a whole, reports: Spike regions recognized by vaccine-associated CD4 TCRs spanned the protein, led by 160-218 and 743-854. At study baseline, merely more than 5 AZD1222 recipients were seropositive. Epitopes outside B.1.351 and B.1.1.7 mutated regions reportedly drew nearly half of spike TCRs. The donor group comprised mostly white British people and more females; the analysis possibly underestimated clonal diversity.

As regards this clone: The target antigen is unknown.

Clones were read by immunoSEQ multiplex PCR, and TCRdb kept only the in-frame ones, dropping some. Of tens of thousands of clones listed, approximately 86% are singletons. The genes are TRBV28 and TRBJ1-5; D might be TRBD1 (5 bases). This TCR was sampled from an adult in good health. Sequences were derived from peripheral blood, sampled on day 0 of AZD1222 vaccination. For the CDR3, the DNA is TGTGCCAGCAGCCCGGGACCGATCAATCAGCCCCAGCATTTT. It encodes CASSPGPINQPQHF.